This paragraph covers one T cell receptor beta chain sequence. The antigen remains unidentified. These data come from a study of identical twins. In every case, the donor was a healthy Caucasian. After template switching added a universal primer site, the resulting cDNA carried unique molecular identifiers. Each CDR3 protein is one row after TCRdb ran MiXCR on the 5' RACE reads. The sample has roughly 470,000 distinct CDR3 sequences; roughly an eighth are singletons. Whole-study findings and limits: Findings came from cross-sectional statistics, without long-term follow-up of donors.

This sample also belongs to another study, concerning yellow fever vaccine responses in identical twins.

The TCR was taken from a woman aged 18-35 years in good health. Specimen: CD4+ T cells sorted from blood.

The CDR3 nucleotides are TGTGCCAGCAGCTTGGACCATAATTCACCCCTCCACTTT. Translation: CASSLDHNSPLHF. V is TRBV7-6 and J is TRBJ1-6, with no clear D. From germline, CDR1 is SGHVS and CDR2 FNYEAQ. The CDR3 is 13 residues long. The ends were cut back, 3 bases at V and 5 bases at J, with 5 bases in the middle. Using reference TRBV7-6 and TRBJ1-6 for the parts outside the CDR3, the full variable domain is GAGVSQSPRYKVTKRGQDVALRCDPISGHVSLYWYRQALGQGPEFLTYFNYEAQQDKSGLPNDRFSAERPEGSISTLTIQRTEQRDSAMYRCASSLDHNSPLHFGNGTRLTVT.